Listed below are T cell receptor beta chains from one sample, sequenced in a study of OX40 agonist ivuxolimab in advanced cancers. Here immunoSEQ multiplex PCR was the method, and the copy in TCRdb shows in-frame clones only, minus some. The sample comprises over 60,000 clones, around 89% of which are singletons, and under 4.5% rests with the top ten. Specimen: CD4+ or CD8+ T cells sorted from blood, collected in a trial of the OX40 agonist ivuxolimab. These receptors came from an adult with an advanced solid tumor such as melanoma, head and neck, liver or kidney cancer. Both conserved end residues are part of each CDR3. D genes are given only for firm matches. Clone size is stated in some rows and not others, as once, few, many or a class when expanded.

V gene: TRBV5-5
J gene: TRBJ2-1
D gene: .
clone size: .
CDR3 protein: CASSLKDRRFYNEQFF
CDR3 DNA: TGTGCCAGCAGCCTCAAGGACCGAAGATTTTACAATGAGCAGTTCTTC

V gene: TRBV6-5
J gene: TRBJ2-7
D gene: TRBD2
clone size: .
CDR3 protein: CATPSQAGESEQYF
CDR3 DNA: TGTGCCACCCCCAGTCAAGCGGGAGAGTCCGAGCAGTACTTC

V gene: TRBV14
J gene: TRBJ1-4
D gene: .
clone size: .
CDR3 protein: CASSADGLLFF
CDR3 DNA: TGTGCCAGCAGCGCAGACGGACTACTGTTTTTT

V gene: TRBV5-1
J gene: TRBJ2-3
D gene: .
clone size: .
CDR3 protein: CASSFEGMRQYF
CDR3 DNA: TGCGCCAGCAGCTTTGAGGGAATGAGGCAGTATTTT

V gene: TRBV11-1
J gene: TRBJ2-2
D gene: TRBD1
clone size: .
CDR3 protein: CASSQIPGQRYTGELFF
CDR3 DNA: TGTGCCAGCAGTCAAATCCCGGGACAGCGTTACACCGGGGAGCTGTTTTTT

V gene: TRBV7-9
J gene: TRBJ1-6
D gene: .
clone size: .
CDR3 protein: CASSSGSAGRSFNSPLHF
CDR3 DNA: TGTGCCAGCAGCTCAGGATCTGCTGGACGTTCATTTAATTCACCCCTCCACTTT

V gene: TRBV28
J gene: TRBJ2-1
D gene: .
clone size: .
CDR3 protein: CASRLARHEQFF
CDR3 DNA: TGTGCCAGCCGGCTAGCTCGACATGAGCAGTTCTTC

V gene: TRBV30
J gene: TRBJ2-2
D gene: .
clone size: few
CDR3 protein: CAWKRQGNTGELFF
CDR3 DNA: TGTGCCTGGAAACGTCAGGGTAACACCGGGGAGCTGTTTTTT

V gene: TRBV28
J gene: TRBJ2-4
D gene: TRBD2
clone size: .
CDR3 protein: CASSAGGAFGIQYF
CDR3 DNA: TGTGCCAGCAGCGCCGGGGGGGCTTTCGGCATTCAGTACTTC

V gene: TRBV4-1
J gene: TRBJ2-5
D gene: .
clone size: .
CDR3 protein: CASSQESQGRGTQYF
CDR3 DNA: TGCGCCAGCAGCCAAGAGTCCCAGGGGAGGGGGACCCAGTACTTC

V gene: TRBV15
J gene: TRBJ1-6
D gene: .
clone size: .
CDR3 protein: CATSREASPLHF
CDR3 DNA: TGTGCCACCAGCAGAGAAGCCTCACCCCTCCACTTT

V gene: TRBV5-4
J gene: TRBJ2-5
D gene: TRBD1
clone size: .
CDR3 protein: CASRYRGNQETQYF
CDR3 DNA: TGTGCCTCACGCTACAGGGGAAACCAAGAGACCCAGTACTTC

V gene: TRBV6-1
J gene: TRBJ2-6
D gene: TRBD2
clone size: .
CDR3 protein: CASSESGGAGANVLTF
CDR3 DNA: TGTGCCAGCAGTGAGAGTGGGGGGGCTGGGGCCAACGTCCTGACTTTC

V gene: TRBV30
J gene: TRBJ1-1
D gene: .
clone size: .
CDR3 protein: CAWGDQEIEAFF
CDR3 DNA: TGTGCCTGGGGGGACCAGGAGATTGAAGCTTTCTTT

V gene: TRBV9
J gene: TRBJ2-2
D gene: .
clone size: .
CDR3 protein: CASSVVTGELFF
CDR3 DNA: TGTGCCAGCAGCGTAGTAACAGGGGAGCTGTTTTTT

V gene: TRBV5-8
J gene: TRBJ2-3
D gene: .
clone size: .
CDR3 protein: CASSRTIPSTDTQYF
CDR3 DNA: TGTGCCAGCAGCCGGACTATCCCCAGCACAGATACGCAGTATTTT

V gene: TRBV13
J gene: TRBJ2-7
D gene: TRBD1
clone size: .
CDR3 protein: CASRLTGQPYEQYF
CDR3 DNA: TGTGCCAGCAGGCTGACGGGACAGCCCTACGAGCAGTACTTC

V gene: TRBV5-6
J gene: TRBJ2-1
D gene: .
clone size: .
CDR3 protein: CASSLGGGPYNEQFF
CDR3 DNA: TGTGCCAGCAGCTTGGGCGGGGGCCCCTACAATGAGCAGTTCTTC

V gene: TRBV30
J gene: TRBJ2-1
D gene: TRBD1
clone size: .
CDR3 protein: CAGGGRGLPNPYNEQFF
CDR3 DNA: TGTGCCGGAGGTGGCAGGGGGCTACCCAATCCCTACAATGAGCAGTTCTTC

V gene: TRBV10-3
J gene: TRBJ1-2
D gene: .
clone size: .
CDR3 protein: CAISLEYRSGYTF
CDR3 DNA: TGTGCCATCAGCCTGGAATACCGGAGTGGCTACACCTTC

V gene: TRBV4-1
J gene: TRBJ1-5
D gene: .
clone size: .
CDR3 protein: CASSQDFLGVQPQHF
CDR3 DNA: TGCGCCAGCAGCCAAGATTTCTTAGGGGTTCAGCCCCAGCATTTT

V gene: TRBV6-1
J gene: TRBJ2-1
D gene: .
clone size: .
CDR3 protein: CASRPQGVGDNEQFF
CDR3 DNA: TGTGCCAGCAGGCCTCAGGGAGTAGGGGACAATGAGCAGTTCTTC

V gene: TRBV7-2
J gene: TRBJ1-2
D gene: TRBD1
clone size: .
CDR3 protein: CASSHRTGGDYGYTF
CDR3 DNA: TGTGCCAGCAGCCATCGGACAGGGGGCGACTATGGCTACACCTTC

V gene: TRBV18
J gene: TRBJ1-1
D gene: TRBD1
clone size: .
CDR3 protein: CASSPAQGASTEAFF
CDR3 DNA: TGTGCCAGCTCACCCGCACAGGGGGCGAGTACTGAAGCTTTCTTT

V gene: TRBV2
J gene: TRBJ2-5
D gene: TRBD2
clone size: .
CDR3 protein: CASRAGTSGKGTQYF
CDR3 DNA: TGTGCCAGCAGAGCCGGGACTAGCGGGAAGGGGACCCAGTACTTC

V gene: TRBV6-1
J gene: TRBJ2-2
D gene: .
clone size: .
CDR3 protein: CASLGRYTGELFF
CDR3 DNA: TGTGCCTCCCTGGGAAGATACACCGGGGAGCTGTTTTTT

V gene: TRBV5-4
J gene: TRBJ2-7
D gene: TRBD2
clone size: .
CDR3 protein: CASSLAAGLAGEQYF
CDR3 DNA: TGTGCCAGCAGCTTGGCCGCGGGACTAGCGGGGGAGCAGTACTTC

V gene: TRBV7-3
J gene: TRBJ2-6
D gene: .
clone size: once
CDR3 protein: CASSLDRTTSSGANVLTF
CDR3 DNA: TGTGCCAGCAGCTTAGACAGGACGACGAGCTCTGGGGCCAACGTCCTGACTTTC

V gene: TRBV30
J gene: TRBJ1-4
D gene: .
clone size: .
CDR3 protein: CAWSVMGRGGEKLFF
CDR3 DNA: TGTGCCTGGAGTGTAATGGGCAGGGGTGGAGAAAAACTGTTTTTT

V gene: TRBV6-9
J gene: TRBJ1-1
D gene: TRBD1
clone size: .
CDR3 protein: CASSGTGFSEAFF
CDR3 DNA: TGTGCCAGCAGCGGGACAGGTTTTTCTGAAGCTTTCTTT

V gene: TRBV11-3
J gene: TRBJ2-3
D gene: .
clone size: .
CDR3 protein: CASSFTDTQYF
CDR3 DNA: TGTGCCAGCAGCTTCACAGATACGCAGTATTTT

V gene: TRBV6-1
J gene: TRBJ1-3
D gene: .
clone size: .
CDR3 protein: CASSENRAAGNTIYF
CDR3 DNA: TGTGCCAGCAGTGAGAACCGGGCTGCTGGAAACACCATATATTTT

V gene: TRBV25-1
J gene: TRBJ2-3
D gene: TRBD1
clone size: .
CDR3 protein: CASSESRTGGADTQYF
CDR3 DNA: TGTGCCAGCAGTGAATCCCGGACAGGGGGCGCAGATACGCAGTATTTT

V gene: TRBV5-4
J gene: TRBJ2-7
D gene: TRBD2
clone size: .
CDR3 protein: CASSPETSGRYHEQYF
CDR3 DNA: TGTGCCAGCAGCCCGGAGACTAGCGGGAGATACCACGAGCAGTACTTC

V gene: TRBV7-2
J gene: TRBJ2-7
D gene: .
clone size: .
CDR3 protein: CASSLSGGTIHEQYF
CDR3 DNA: TGTGCCAGCAGCTTAAGTGGCGGGACAATCCACGAGCAGTACTTC

V gene: TRBV29-1
J gene: TRBJ2-2
D gene: .
clone size: .
CDR3 protein: CSTGVGGNTGELFF
CDR3 DNA: TGCAGCACTGGGGTCGGGGGGAACACCGGGGAGCTGTTTTTT

V gene: TRBV6-5
J gene: TRBJ1-1
D gene: .
clone size: .
CDR3 protein: CATGHSWTEAFF
CDR3 DNA: TGTGCCACGGGACACTCGTGGACTGAAGCTTTCTTT

V gene: TRBV27
J gene: TRBJ2-7
D gene: .
clone size: .
CDR3 protein: CASKRRQGSIYEQYF
CDR3 DNA: TGTGCCAGCAAGCGTCGGCAGGGGAGTATATACGAGCAGTACTTC

V gene: TRBV28
J gene: TRBJ1-5
D gene: .
clone size: few
CDR3 protein: CASSLGHRSNQPQHF
CDR3 DNA: TGTGCCAGCAGTCTGGGCCACAGGAGCAATCAGCCCCAGCATTTT

V gene: TRBV28
J gene: TRBJ1-2
D gene: .
clone size: .
CDR3 protein: CASSFEQYYGYTF
CDR3 DNA: TGTGCCAGCAGTTTCGAGCAGTACTATGGCTACACCTTC

V gene: TRBV27
J gene: TRBJ2-5
D gene: .
clone size: .
CDR3 protein: CASSLQPGLLETQYF
CDR3 DNA: TGTGCCAGCAGTTTGCAACCCGGACTTCTAGAGACCCAGTACTTC

V gene: TRBV7-9
J gene: TRBJ2-5
D gene: TRBD2
clone size: .
CDR3 protein: CASSPGLAPPGRETQYF
CDR3 DNA: TGTGCCAGCAGCCCCGGACTAGCGCCACCCGGCCGGGAGACCCAGTACTTC

V gene: TRBV6-6
J gene: TRBJ2-7
D gene: .
clone size: .
CDR3 protein: CASSYSNRYSSYEQYF
CDR3 DNA: TGTGCCAGCAGTTACTCGAACAGGTATAGCTCCTACGAGCAGTACTTC

V gene: TRBV5-6
J gene: TRBJ1-5
D gene: .
clone size: .
CDR3 protein: CASSLGPPGQLYQPQHF
CDR3 DNA: TGTGCCAGCAGCTTGGGGCCCCCCGGACAGTTATATCAGCCCCAGCATTTT

V gene: TRBV6-5
J gene: TRBJ2-1
D gene: TRBD2
clone size: .
CDR3 protein: CASISGMADEQFF
CDR3 DNA: TGTGCCAGCATCAGCGGGATGGCGGATGAGCAGTTCTTC

V gene: TRBV6-4
J gene: TRBJ2-1
D gene: .
clone size: .
CDR3 protein: CASSAHRAETYNEQFF
CDR3 DNA: TGTGCCAGCAGTGCACACAGGGCCGAAACTTACAATGAGCAGTTCTTC